Below, 23 T cell receptor beta chains from the same sample are listed, as sequenced in a study of glioma-infiltrating T cells. The iRepertoire nested amplicon-rescue multiplex PCR amplified TCR alpha and beta CDR3s from RNA. TCRdb re-called the multiplex PCR reads with MiXCR, one entry per CDR3 protein. This sample has 9,500 to 12,000 distinct CDR3 sequences, with about 50% found just once. The sequencing input was glioma tissue, nonneoplastic brain tissue, or PBMCs (not recorded which). These receptors all come from a human donor with low-grade glioma or glioblastoma, undergoing nonglioma brain surgery, or in good health (not recorded which).

This clonotype was detected many times. The chain is built from TRBV9 and TRBJ1-1, with D hard to call. CDR1 SGDLS and CDR2 YYNGEE come from the germline V gene. V lost 0 bases and J lost 5, with 8 bases in between. CDR3 length: 13 amino acids. The CDR3 sequence is CASSVEGATEAFF. CDR3 nucleotide sequence: TGTGCCAGCAGCGTAGAGGGTGCGACTGAAGCTTTCTTT. The variable domain in full, completed from reference TRBV9 and TRBJ1-1, reads DSGVTQTPKHLITATGQRVTLRCSPRSGDLSVYWYQQSLDQGLQFLIQYYNGEERAKGNILERFSAQQFPDLHSELNLSSLELGDSALYFCASSVEGATEAFFGQGTRLTVV.

This chain connects TRBV11-2 to TRBJ1-1; possibly TRBD1 for D (6 bases). The CDR3 totals 14 residues. Germline V CDR1 and CDR2: SGHAT, FQNNGV. For the CDR3, the DNA is TGTGGAAGCAGCTTATCCGCAGGGGCAACTGAAGCTTTCTTT. Translating it yields CGSSLSAGATEAFF.

With respect to this clonotype: The junction differs from germline at one of its ends, possibly a read error. This rearrangement joins TRBV19 to TRBJ1-5; D not certain. Germline V CDR1 and CDR2: LNHDA, SQIVND (reference sequence). The CDR3 loop spans 16 amino acids. CDR3 protein: CDSSMAGLGSNQHQNF. Here the CDR3 DNA reads TGTGACAGTAGTATGGCCGGATTGGGCAGCAATCAGCACCAGAATTTT.

This clonotype was picked up many times. The chain joins TRBV12-3 or TRBV12-4 to TRBJ2-3; tentative D call: TRBD2 (6 bases). The V and J ends lost 10 bases and 0 bases respectively, with 20 bases between them. The CDR3 length is 16 residues. The CDR3 loop is CAISRGSGLSTDTQYF. Written as DNA, the CDR3 is TGTGCCATATCCCGAGGAAGCGGGCTGAGCACAGATACGCAGTATTTT.

In the case of this clonotype: The DNA is omitted, as the CDR3 cannot be located on it reliably, and the CDR3 follows TCRdb's listing. The J gene is TRBJ2-1, the V gene TRBV5-4; the listed D gene, TRBD1, was not tested against the DNA. The CDR3 adds up to 13 amino acids, both ends counted. The germline V gene encodes CDR1 SGHNT and CDR2 YYREEE (reference sequence). The CDR3 loop reads CARSWARGNERFF.

By share, this clonotype ranks as medium-sized. The V gene is TRBV15, the J gene TRBJ1-1, with TRBD1 matching over 9 bases. The V gene's germline CDR1 is LNHNV and CDR2 YYDKDF (reference sequence). V shed 4 bases, J shed 4 bases, and the junction held 7 bases outside the gene matches. The CDR3 is made up of 15 amino acids. CDR3 bases: TGTGCCACCAGCAACTACAGGGGGCGAGGCACTGAAGCTTTCTTT. This translates into CATSNYRGRGTEAFF.

In this sample, this clonotype is medium-sized. The genes are TRBV7-2 and TRBJ2-1; D is possibly TRBD2 (5 bases). CDR1 and CDR2 (germline): SGHTA, FQGNSA. This CDR3 spans 13 amino acids. V was clipped by 6 bases and J by 3 bases, with 9 bases between them. The CDR3 is CASRPGFYNEQFF. In DNA form, the CDR3 reads TGTGCCAGCAGACCGGGGTTCTACAATGAGCAGTTCTTC.

This clonotype appeared many times. This may arise from a read error, as a much more abundant clone is one base away. This chain connects TRBV2 to TRBJ1-2; 7 nucleotides align to TRBD1. CDR1 and CDR2 from the germline V gene are SNHLY and FYNNEI. After removal of 2 bases from V and 6 bases from J, the junction contained 6 bases not matched to a gene. The CDR3 is 14 residues long. The DNA of the CDR3 is TGTGCCAGCAGTGAATTGGACAGGCAGGATGGCTACACCTTC. The encoded protein is CASSELDRQDGYTF. Full variable domain (rest looked up from reference TRBV2 and TRBJ1-2): EPEVTQTPSHQVTQMGQEVILRCVPISNHLYFYWYRQILGQKVEFLVSFYNNEISEKSEIFDDQFSVERPDGSNFTLKIRSTKLEDSAMYFCASSELDRQDGYTFGSGTRLTVV.

This clonotype was picked up a small number of times. The CDR3 does not end in the conserved phenylalanine or tryptophan, so this is likely a read error. This chain links TRBV6-1 with TRBJ1-2; 9 bases fit TRBD1. The germline V gene encodes CDR1 MNHNS and CDR2 SASEGT. The CDR3 contains 14 residues. V lost 7 bases and J lost 5; bases outside the gene matches: 8. CDR3 region: CASTQGGQGYGYTL. CDR3 nucleotide sequence: TGTGCCAGCACACAAGGGGGACAGGGTTATGGCTACACCTTG.

The V call is TRBV24-1, the J call TRBJ2-7; TRBD2 agrees at 13 bases. Germline assignment: CDR1 KGHDR and CDR2 SFDVKD. The trim removed 6 bases at V and 9 bases at J, leaving 25 bases unmatched. The CDR3 spans 20 residues. The CDR3 loop is CATSQRLLRTSGSIRDGQYF. The DNA for the CDR3 is TGTGCCACCAGTCAGAGACTTCTTAGGACTAGCGGGAGTATTAGGGACGGGCAGTACTTC.

This clonotype was recorded many times. The V gene is TRBV29-1, the J gene TRBJ2-1; D might be TRBD2 (6 bases). The CDR3 is made up of 14 amino acids. Trimming shortened V by 4 bases and J by 5 bases, and 15 bases separated the two germline ends. Germline loops: CDR1 SQVTM, CDR2 ANQGSEA. CDR3 sequence: CSVVSEGLHNEQFF. CDR3 DNA: TGCAGCGTTGTATCTGAGGGACTCCACAATGAGCAGTTCTTC.

This clonotype was counted at least ten times. The chain has TRBV29-1 and TRBJ2-2; possible D gene TRBD2, 5 bases. The CDR3 extends over 12 amino acids. Germline assignment: CDR1 SQVTM and CDR2 ANQGSEA. V shed 7 bases and J shed 8 bases, with 14 bases lying between them. The CDR3 region has the DNA TGCAGCGCGGGAACCTTTCCAGGGGAGCTGTTTTTT. This codes for CSAGTFPGELFF.

Remarks on this clonotype: At one boundary the junction diverges from the germline segment, which might be a read error. The chain recombines TRBV11-2 with TRBJ2-3; 9 nucleotides line up with TRBD2. The CDR3 loop spans 15 amino acids. The germline V gene encodes CDR1 SGHAT and CDR2 FQNNGV. In DNA form, the CDR3 reads TGTGCCAGCAGCCGCCGGACTAGCGACACAGATACGCGGTATTTT. Residues: CASSRRTSDTDTRYF.

Ten or more counts support this clonotype. The chain is built from TRBV28 and TRBJ1-1; D gene unclear. V lost 5 bases, J lost 1 base, and 5 bases lay in between. The CDR3 sequence is 12 residues long. Germline V CDR1 and CDR2: MDHEN, SYDVKM. The DNA of the CDR3 is TGTGCCAGCAGTCCAGAGAACACTGAAGCTTTCTTT. This translates into CASSPENTEAFF.

The chain recombines TRBV20-1 with TRBJ2-5; D is undetermined. The CDR3 is 15 amino acids. Germline loops: CDR1 DFQATT, CDR2 SNEGSKA (reference sequence). The CDR3: CRERDWAVPQETQYF. In nucleotides, the CDR3 is TGCAGAGAGAGAGATTGGGCAGTCCCCCAAGAGACCCAGTACTTC.

This clonotype was detected ten times or more. A much larger clone sits a single nucleotide away, making a read error possible. J is TRBJ1-1 and V is TRBV6-2 or TRBV6-3; no definite D call. Looked up from germline, CDR1 is MNHEY and CDR2 is SVGEGT. The CDR3 loop spans 12 amino acids. In DNA form, the CDR3 reads TGTGCCAGCAGTTCGGGGAACACTGGAGCTTTCTTT. This translates into CASSSGNTGAFF.

On this clonotype itself: The germline gene is not matched at one end of the junction; a read error may be the cause. This chain links TRBV12-3 or TRBV12-4 with TRBJ2-3, with TRBD1 identical over 7 bases. CDR3 size: 12 residues. The chain's CDR3 is CTSRGSADTQYF. Written as DNA, the CDR3 is TGTACCAGCAGGGGGAGCGCAGATACGCAGTATTTT.

In its sample, this clonotype was seen many times. V usage is TRBV12-3 or TRBV12-4 and J usage is TRBJ2-7, with no clear D. CDR3 size: 14 residues. The V end was cut by 5 bases, the J end by 5 bases, with 16 bases between. CDR3 loop: CASSPRIISHEQYF. CDR3 DNA sequence: TGTGCCAGCAGTCCCCGAATCATTTCCCACGAGCAGTACTTC.

About this clonotype itself: Sequence at one end of the junction differs from germline and may be a read error. CDR3 region: CASSPPVAPGNSIYF. The CDR3 DNA follows: TGTGCCAGCTCACCACCGGTTGCACCTGGAAACAGCATATATTTT. The chain carries TRBV18 and TRBJ1-3; no reliable D call. Germline values: CDR1 KGHSH, CDR2 LQKENI. This CDR3 is 15 amino acids long.

By share, this clonotype ranks as medium-sized (0.01 to 0.1%). The genes are TRBV3-1 and TRBJ2-3; 9 bases are shared with TRBD2. V gave up 1 base and J gave up 4 bases; unmatched junction bases: 3. There are 15 residues in the CDR3. Germline-derived CDR1 and CDR2 are LGHDT and YNNKEL (reference sequence). Written as DNA, the CDR3 is TGTGCCAGCAGCCAAGTAGCGGGAGTCGCAGATACGCAGTATTTT. Protein sequence: CASSQVAGVADTQYF.

This clonotype counts as medium-sized. The chain couples TRBV7-6 to TRBJ1-1, with D unresolved. The CDR3 runs to 14 residues. Trimming shortened V by 3 bases and J by 11 bases, and 19 bases separated the two germline ends. Looked up from germline, CDR1 is SGHVS and CDR2 is FNYEAQ. CDR3 amino acids: CASSFLGEAREAFF. The CDR3 DNA is TGTGCCAGCAGCTTCCTCGGGGAGGCCAGAGAGGCTTTCTTT.

The chain recombines TRBV2 with TRBJ1-5, with unresolved D. V was pared by 3 bases and J by 9 bases, with 21 bases between. The CDR3 covers 16 residues. Germline CDR1 is SNHLY and CDR2 is FYNNEI. The CDR3 DNA is TGTGCCAGCAGTGAGTTTACGGGGATGATTGGTCGGCCCCAGCATTTT. It codes for CASSEFTGMIGRPQHF.

Relative to its sample, this clonotype is medium-sized. The chain couples TRBV28 to TRBJ2-7; D gene uncertain. With 1 base removed from V and 0 bases from J, the gap between germline ends came to 16 bases. The CDR3 is made up of 17 amino acids. Per the germline V gene, CDR1 is MDHEN and CDR2 is SYDVKM. The CDR3 protein is CASSLLGISLSSYEQYF. The DNA for the CDR3 is TGTGCCAGCAGTTTATTGGGCATCTCGTTAAGCTCCTACGAGCAGTACTTC.